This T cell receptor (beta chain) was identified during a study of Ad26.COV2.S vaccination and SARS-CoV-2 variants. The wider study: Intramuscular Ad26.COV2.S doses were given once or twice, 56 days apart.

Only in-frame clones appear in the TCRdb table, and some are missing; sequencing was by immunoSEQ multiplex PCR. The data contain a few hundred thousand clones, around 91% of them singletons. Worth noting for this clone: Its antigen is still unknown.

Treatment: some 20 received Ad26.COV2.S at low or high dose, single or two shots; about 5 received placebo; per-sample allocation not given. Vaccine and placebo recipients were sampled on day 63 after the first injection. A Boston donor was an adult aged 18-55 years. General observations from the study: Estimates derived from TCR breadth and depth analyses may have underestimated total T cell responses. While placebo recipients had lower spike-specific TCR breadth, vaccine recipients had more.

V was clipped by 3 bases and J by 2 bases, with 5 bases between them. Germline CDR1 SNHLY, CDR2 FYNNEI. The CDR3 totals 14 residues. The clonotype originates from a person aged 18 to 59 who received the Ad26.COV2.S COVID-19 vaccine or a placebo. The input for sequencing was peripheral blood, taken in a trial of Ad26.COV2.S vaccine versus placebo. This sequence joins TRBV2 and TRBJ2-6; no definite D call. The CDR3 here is CASSERTGANVLTF. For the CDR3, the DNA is TGTGCCAGCAGTGAGAGGACTGGGGCCAACGTCCTGACTTTC.